The 12 T cell receptor beta chains below were found in one sample sequenced in a study of PD-1 blockade in mismatch repair-deficient tumors. Profiling relied on immunoSEQ multiplex PCR, and the TCRdb table lists in-frame clones only, not all of them. The sample records about 120,000 clones, roughly 90% being singletons. Source: peripheral blood, taken approximately 72 weeks after starting pembrolizumab. The receptor set was obtained from an adult with mismatch repair-deficient cancer.

This chain connects TRBV5-4 to TRBJ2-1, with 10 bases identical to TRBD1. The CDR3 spans 15 residues. Trimming removed 4 bases from V and 4 bases from J; junction bases left unmatched: 5. Germline CDR1 SGHNT, CDR2 YYREEE (reference sequence). CDR3 residues: CASSRGTGVYNEQFF. CDR3 nucleotides: TGTGCCAGCAGCCGCGGGACAGGGGTGTACAATGAGCAGTTCTTC.

The chain links TRBV29-1 to TRBJ2-1; a weak D match, TRBD2 (5 bases). This CDR3 comprises 13 residues. V lost 6 bases and J lost 4, with 13 bases in between. From germline, CDR1 is SQVTM and CDR2 ANQGSEA. CDR3 protein: CSVRETTYNEQFF. The CDR3 coding sequence is TGCAGCGTACGAGAGACTACTTACAATGAGCAGTTCTTC.

CDR3 sequence (DNA): TGTGCCAGCAGTGAATCAAGCGAGCAGTACTTC. The encoded protein is CASSESSEQYF. The chain uses TRBV25-1 and TRBJ2-7; D is ambiguous. The CDR3 length is 11 residues. With 1 base removed from V and 6 bases from J, the gap between germline ends came to 4 bases. The germline CDR1 and CDR2 sequences are MGHDK and SYGVNS.

The chain combines TRBV11-2 with TRBJ2-1; D is tentatively TRBD1 or TRBD2 (6 bases each). The CDR3 is 18 amino acids. Germline values: CDR1 SGHAT, CDR2 FQNNGV. V lost 1 base and J lost 2, with 18 bases in between. CDR3 coding DNA: TGTGCCAGCAGCTTAGTCCGGGGAGGCAGGGGACCCTACAATGAGCAGTTCTTC. Residues: CASSLVRGGRGPYNEQFF.

In DNA, the CDR3 is TGCGCCAGCAGCCAAGAAACCGGGACAGGTACTTACGAGCAGTACTTC. The encoded protein is CASSQETGTGTYEQYF. V is TRBV4-1 and J is TRBJ2-7; 8 bases line up with TRBD1. This CDR3 has 16 amino acids. V lost 0 bases to trimming and J lost 4 bases; unmatched junction nucleotides: 8. Germline CDR1 MGHRA, CDR2 YSYEKL.

DNA for the CDR3: TGTGCCAGCAGCGGCGAGCGGGAGGGCCTTTACGAGCAGTACTTC. Translating gives CASSGEREGLYEQYF. The V and J genes are TRBV7-9 and TRBJ2-7, with 10 positions matching TRBD2. Losses at the gene ends were 5 bases for V and 4 bases for J; bases not matched to a gene: 8. This CDR3 comprises 15 residues. Germline values: CDR1 SEHNR, CDR2 FQNEAQ (reference sequence).

The chain is built from TRBV18 and TRBJ2-7, with D unclear. Per germline, CDR1 KGHSH and CDR2 LQKENI. CDR3 length: 18 residues. The V and J ends lost 1 base and 0 bases respectively, with 19 bases between them. CDR3 in DNA: TGTGCCAGCTCACCACTATTTGTTTCCAGATTAAGCTCCTACGAGCAGTACTTC. Translating gives CASSPLFVSRLSSYEQYF.

The rearrangement links TRBV28 to TRBJ2-1; D gene ambiguous. Trimming removed 3 bases at V and 9 bases at J, with 9 bases between. Looked up from germline, CDR1 is MDHEN and CDR2 is SYDVKM. This CDR3 contains 12 residues. For the CDR3, the DNA is TGTGCCAGCAGTTTGAGCTCACTTGAGCAGTTCTTC. Translating gives CASSLSSLEQFF.

J is TRBJ1-4 and V is TRBV5-1; 8 bases are shared with TRBD1. J was trimmed by 5 bases and V by 2 bases; bases with no gene match: 5. The CDR3 spans 15 residues. CDR1 and CDR2 (germline): SGHRS, YFSETQ. The CDR3 nucleotides read TGCGCCAGCAGCTTACCGACAGGGGAAAATGAAAAACTGTTTTTT. This codes for CASSLPTGENEKLFF. The full variable domain, in which reference TRBV5-1 and TRBJ1-4 provide the parts outside the CDR3, is KAGVTQTPRYLIKTRGQQVTLSCSPISGHRSVSWYQQTPGQGLQFLFEYFSETQRNKGNFPGRFSGRQFSNSRSEMNVSTLELGDSALYLCASSLPTGENEKLFFGSGTQLSVL.

This clone was detected only once. This sequence joins TRBV27 and TRBJ2-5; 8 bases line up with TRBD1. The CDR3 is 15 residues long. V lost 7 bases to trimming and J lost 4 bases; unmatched junction nucleotides: 11. CDR1 and CDR2 from the germline V gene are MNHEY and SMNVEV (reference sequence). The CDR3 is CASNGAGGAAETQYF. The CDR3 bases are TGTGCCAGCAATGGGGCAGGGGGCGCAGCAGAGACCCAGTACTTC.

This chain joins TRBV27 and TRBJ2-5; 7 positions agree with TRBD2. The CDR3 totals 16 residues. The V gene's germline CDR1 is MNHEY and CDR2 SMNVEV (reference sequence). Trimming cost V 4 bases and J 4 bases; bases outside gene matches: 12. The CDR3 loop is CASSSPYGGRVETQYF. CDR3 nucleotide sequence: TGTGCCAGCAGTTCCCCCTACGGCGGGAGAGTAGAGACCCAGTACTTC.

This chain uses TRBV11-1 with TRBJ2-3; 9 nucleotides match TRBD2. J lost 4 bases, V lost 5 bases, and 10 bases had no gene match. Germline V gives CDR1 SGHAT, CDR2 FQDESV (reference sequence). CDR3 length: 16 amino acids. CDR3: CASSSSPSGKADTQYF. CDR3 DNA: TGTGCCAGCAGCAGTAGTCCTAGCGGGAAGGCAGATACGCAGTATTTT.